This T cell receptor beta chain appears in the sequencing data of a study of blood T cell repertoires in COVID-19 (TCRdb year 2020). Study-level background: The collaborator samples originated in the United States, Italy and Spain and spanned the acute and convalescent phases of COVID-19. The prospective study material was composed of cDNA or gDNA derived from T cells, B-cell-depleted T cells, or PBMCs. Deeply sampled blood TCRbeta repertoires from subjects exposed to, actively infected with, or recovered from COVID-19 were included in the dataset. The repertoires were made available in a free public database intended to serve as a resource for research on the immune response to SARS-CoV-2. Samples came from the ongoing ImmuneRACE study (first 160 participants) plus 1,254 subjects from 6 global collaborators. Nearly every sample came with metadata listing a de-identified subject ID, COVID-19 status, age in years and sex. HLA class I and class II types, where available, came from metadata supplied by the sample provider rather than from assay-based typing.

What the authors observed across the whole study: Clinical and demographic metadata were provided uncurated, with the amount varying by source and participant.

Comment on this clone: Its antigen has not been determined. One base away there is no much larger clone; base qualities are not given.

Participants in the prospective study were enrolled through a virtual design, were aged roughly 18 to 100 years, and lived in approximately 25 United States geographic areas. In the prospective study, cohorts were assigned on the basis of participant-reported clinical history obtained from a screening survey and a study questionnaire. ImmuneRACE Cohort 3 recovered participants were defined by two consecutive negative NP/OP PCR tests, healthcare professional clearance, or symptom resolution. In the prospective study, mobile phlebotomists collected whole blood, serum and a nasopharyngeal or oropharyngeal swab from each participant. Prospective study participants could optionally give additional blood draws and questionnaires over a roughly 2-month period. Blood samples from the prospective study were shipped frozen or at room temperature prior to DNA extraction. The germline V and J ends show losses of 5 bases and 0 bases respectively, and no gene match explains 4 bases of the junction. The germline V gene (reference sequence) yields SGHNT for CDR1 and YYREEE for CDR2. Taken from cysteine to phenylalanine, the CDR3 has 14 residues. Only the CDR3 DNA stays, 42 bases, in frame from base 1.

TCRbeta CDR3 regions were amplified from genomic DNA by means of the immunoSEQ Assay, a bias-controlled multiplex PCR. The published analysis was carried out like this. Nucleated cell counts per sample were estimated from amplification of reference gene primers within the assay. To quantify the absolute abundance of each unique TCRbeta CDR3 rearrangement, sequence reads were collapsed and filtered. For each sample, productive Simpson clonality was calculated as the square root of Simpson's diversity index across productive rearrangements. Held by TCRdb, this immuneACCESS table contains in-frame sequences only and omits some clones. Under half of the omission traces to an unresolved V gene where checked; the cause of the rest is unknown. D and trimming come from the DNA, and the V and J calls and clone size come from that table. The sample table shows around 310,000 clones, and over 75% are seen once. Around 5% of the sample is in the top ten clones.

The sample comprised PBMCs or T cells enriched from blood (not recorded which). The source is a man younger than 40 who had recovered from COVID-19. The V and J genes are TRBV5-4 and TRBJ2-7, and 8 junctional nucleotides match TRBD1. The CDR3 protein sequence reads: CASSWDRSSYEQYF. The sequence in DNA is TGTGCCAGCAGTTGGGACAGGAGCTCCTACGAGCAGTACTTC.